This TCR beta chain is from a study of T cells after posttransplantation cyclophosphamide. The CDR3 is 15 amino acids. V lost 5 bases to trimming and J lost 3 bases; unmatched junction nucleotides: 4. Germline V gene data show CDR1 as LNHDA and CDR2 as SQIVND (reference sequence). Only in-frame clones appear in the TCRdb table, and some are missing; sequencing was by immunoSEQ multiplex PCR. The sample yields roughly 15,000 clones, roughly 91% seen once. Methotrexate plus calcineurin inhibitor accompanied controls' myeloablative marrow transplants; sampling was 1 year later. The origin of this receptor is a male patient aged 45-59 years who received an allogeneic stem cell transplant from an unrelated donor, was CMV-positive, and had chronic GVHD only. The T cells may come from the graft donor. Specimen: PBMCs, collected after an allogeneic stem cell transplant with a calcineurin inhibitor and methotrexate. The chain employs TRBV19 and TRBJ2-3, with 11 bases matching TRBD2. The CDR3 nucleotides read TGTGCCAGTAGTTCCCTAGCGGGGGGTACAGATACGCAGTATTTT. As protein: CASSSLAGGTDTQYF.